The clone carrying this T cell receptor (beta chain) was observed a few times. Its antigen is still unknown. Second doses at about 4 or about 12 weeks were pooled. Method: immunoSEQ multiplex PCR; TCRdb's copy keeps in-frame clones and lacks some. The data hold about 160,000 clones, with about 91% observed a single time. These data belong to a study of T cell responses to AZD1222 COVID-19 vaccine. Study-level results: It should be noted that donors were predominantly white British and more often female, and clonal diversity was possibly underestimated. Repertoires were sampled only after the peak T cell response. Baseline seropositives among AZD1222 recipients totaled only five or six.

Germline values: CDR1 SGHNT, CDR2 YENEEA. With 6 bases removed from V and 1 base from J, the gap between germline ends came to 13 bases. The CDR3 runs to 15 residues. The origin of this receptor is an adult who received the AZD1222 COVID-19 vaccine. V usage is TRBV11-3 and J usage is TRBJ2-4; D unclear. The material sequenced was peripheral blood, taken 28 days after the second AZD1222 dose. CDR3 sequence: CASSQISEAKNIQYF. The CDR3, as DNA: TGTGCCAGCAGTCAAATTTCAGAGGCCAAAAACATTCAGTACTTC. Combining the CDR3 with reference TRBV11-3 and TRBJ2-4 gives the whole variable domain EAGVVQSPRYKIIEKKQPVAFWCNPISGHNTLYWYLQNLGQGPELLIRYENEEAVDDSQLPKDRFSAERLKGVDSTLKIQPAELGDSAVYLCASSQISEAKNIQYFGAGTRLSVL.